This T cell receptor (beta chain) was observed in a study of blood T cell repertoires in COVID-19 (TCRdb year 2020). A note on the overall study: Samples from collaborators originated in the United States, Italy and Spain and spanned both the acute and convalescent phases of COVID-19. The material from the prospective study consisted of cDNA or gDNA derived from T cells, B-cell-depleted T cells, or PBMCs. Deeply sampled blood TCRbeta repertoires from subjects exposed to, actively infected with, or recovered from COVID-19 were included in the dataset. The repertoires were released in a freely available public database intended as a resource for research on the immune response to SARS-CoV-2. Samples were obtained from the ongoing ImmuneRACE study (first 160 participants) and from 950 to 1,500 subjects provided by 6 global collaborators. A de-identified subject ID, COVID-19 status, age in years and sex were almost always included in the sample metadata. HLA class I and class II types, where available, came from metadata supplied by the sample provider rather than from assay-based typing. The investigation overall reported the following: Clinical and demographic metadata were provided uncurated, with the amount varying by source and participant.

TCRbeta CDR3 regions were amplified from genomic DNA by means of the immunoSEQ Assay, a bias-controlled multiplex PCR. In the original analysis: Nucleated cell counts per sample were estimated from amplification of reference gene primers within the assay. Sequence reads were collapsed and filtered to measure the absolute abundance of every unique TCRbeta CDR3 rearrangement. Productive Simpson clonality was computed per sample as the square root of Simpson's diversity index over productive rearrangements. Entries here come from immuneACCESS through TCRdb and include only in-frame sequences with V and J called. Some clones fail to appear in such tables; in the studies checked, an unresolved V gene covers under half of the shortfall, and the cause of the remainder is unknown. That table supplies the V and J calls and clone size; D and trimming were determined from the DNA. This sample gives about 27,000 clones in total; about 80% of them show up just once. The ten largest clones capture about two thirds of the sample.

Points on this clone: The specificity of this receptor is unknown. Nothing much larger sits one base from this clone, and base qualities are not available.

Collaborating institutions collected whole blood in K2EDTA tubes following their own protocols. For TCRbeta analysis, collaborators shipped samples as frozen whole blood, isolated PBMCs, or DNA extracted from either of those sample types. Compared with germline, V lacks 4 bases and J lacks 0 bases; bases without a gene match: 5. Counted from cysteine to phenylalanine, this CDR3 has 15 amino acids. Of the read, only the CDR3 DNA is kept; its 45 bases are in frame from base 1. CDR1 and CDR2, looked up from the germline V gene, are MNHEY and SVGAGI. This receptor was obtained from an older man with acute or convalescent COVID-19. The sample taken for sequencing was peripheral blood. The chain is made from TRBV6-5 and TRBJ1-1, with 7 bases in between that match TRBD1. CDR3 loop: CASSFRQGLNTEAFF. The DNA sequence reads TGTGCCAGCAGTTTCCGACAGGGACTGAACACTGAAGCTTTCTTT.